This T cell receptor (beta chain) came from a study of radiotherapy plus CTLA-4 blockade in lung cancer. The wider study: Patients showed objective responses in roughly 19% of cases and disease control in under 35%. Notes on the study in general: Among blood TCR repertoires after radiotherapy plus ipilimumab, tumor-derived clones expanded. Dynamics of early blood T cell clones, together with interferon-beta, were reportedly the best predictors of response.

Germline CDR1 SGHDN, CDR2 FVKESK. The CDR3 has 18 residues. V dropped 1 base and J dropped 4; count of bases not matched to a gene: 11. Chemo-refractory metastatic non-small-cell lung cancer patients received focal radiation with ipilimumab CTLA-4 blockade. Concerning this clone: Its antigen is unidentified.

TCRdb's table, derived via immunoSEQ multiplex PCR, lists solely in-frame clones and lacks some. The top ten hold roughly 17% of the sample, which has around 44,000 clones, approximately 86% seen once. This clonotype was sampled from a human donor with non-small cell lung cancer that progressed on radiotherapy plus ipilimumab. Some clones in this sample may be carry-over from other donors' samples. The chain employs TRBV14 and TRBJ2-1; 9 bases line up with TRBD2. The specimen was peripheral blood, collected from a patient treated with radiotherapy plus ipilimumab. CDR3 sequence: CASSQGYPSGIRYNEQFF. The CDR3, as DNA: TGTGCCAGCAGCCAAGGGTATCCTAGCGGGATAAGGTACAATGAGCAGTTCTTC.